Sequencing of this T cell receptor beta chain was carried out in a study of radiotherapy plus CTLA-4 blockade in lung cancer. About the study: Objective responses arose in approximately 20% of patients, and around 32% experienced disease control.

Alongside CTLA-4 blockade with ipilimumab, patients with chemo-refractory metastatic non-small-cell lung cancer received focal radiation. Study-wide results and caveats: The authors reported that early blood T cell clone dynamics, with interferon-beta, best predicted response. Following radiotherapy plus ipilimumab, tumor-derived TCR clones expanded in the blood.

Details on this clone: Its matching antigen is unknown.

Germline V gene sequence: CDR1 SGHNT, CDR2 YENEEA. The CDR3 spans 15 residues. V was clipped by 5 bases and J by 5 bases, with 19 bases between them. The method was immunoSEQ multiplex PCR; TCRdb's version includes in-frame clones alone and lacks a portion of them. The sample includes tens of thousands of clones, 70% to 90% seen only once; the top ten take 25% to 35%. The receptor's source is a human donor with non-small cell lung cancer whose response to radiotherapy plus ipilimumab could not be evaluated. Specimen: peripheral blood, collected from a patient treated with radiotherapy plus ipilimumab. V is TRBV11-3 and J is TRBJ2-7; a weak D match, TRBD1 (5 bases). CDR3 DNA: TGTGCCAGCAGCCTCACCCCAGGGATAGGTGACGAGCAGTACTTC. As protein: CASSLTPGIGDEQYF. Combining the CDR3 with reference TRBV11-3 and TRBJ2-7 gives the whole variable domain EAGVVQSPRYKIIEKKQPVAFWCNPISGHNTLYWYLQNLGQGPELLIRYENEEAVDDSQLPKDRFSAERLKGVDSTLKIQPAELGDSAVYLCASSLTPGIGDEQYFGPGTRLTVT.